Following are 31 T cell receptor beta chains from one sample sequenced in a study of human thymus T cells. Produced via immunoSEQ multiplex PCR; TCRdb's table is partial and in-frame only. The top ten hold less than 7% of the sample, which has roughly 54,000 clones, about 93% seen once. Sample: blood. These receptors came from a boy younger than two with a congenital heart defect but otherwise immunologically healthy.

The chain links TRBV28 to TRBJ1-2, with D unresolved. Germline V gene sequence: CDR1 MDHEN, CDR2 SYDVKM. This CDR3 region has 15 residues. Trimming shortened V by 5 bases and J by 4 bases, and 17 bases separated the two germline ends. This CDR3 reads CASSLRRRETYGYTF. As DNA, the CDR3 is TGTGCCAGCAGTCTCCGAAGAAGGGAAACCTATGGCTACACCTTC.

The CDR3 region is CATHKAGGTYGYTF. The CDR3 coding sequence is TGTGCCACTCATAAAGCAGGGGGCACCTATGGCTACACCTTC. The rearrangement uses TRBV19 and TRBJ1-2; 8 nucleotides align to TRBD1. The CDR3 is 14 amino acids. CDR1 is LNHDA and CDR2 is SQIVND in the germline V gene (reference sequence). J gave up 4 bases and V 10 bases, and 11 bases lay outside the gene matches.

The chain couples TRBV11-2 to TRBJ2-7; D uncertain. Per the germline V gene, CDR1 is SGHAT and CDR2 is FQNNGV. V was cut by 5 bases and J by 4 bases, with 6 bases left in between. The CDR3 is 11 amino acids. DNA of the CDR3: TGTGCCAGCAGCACGCCGTACGAGCAGTACTTC. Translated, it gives CASSTPYEQYF.

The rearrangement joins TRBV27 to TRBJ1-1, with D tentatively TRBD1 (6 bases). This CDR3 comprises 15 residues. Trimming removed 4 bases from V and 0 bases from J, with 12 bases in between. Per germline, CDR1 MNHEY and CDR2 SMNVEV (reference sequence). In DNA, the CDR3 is TGTGCCAGCAGTTCGGGGGACACCCTGAACACTGAAGCTTTCTTT. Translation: CASSSGDTLNTEAFF.

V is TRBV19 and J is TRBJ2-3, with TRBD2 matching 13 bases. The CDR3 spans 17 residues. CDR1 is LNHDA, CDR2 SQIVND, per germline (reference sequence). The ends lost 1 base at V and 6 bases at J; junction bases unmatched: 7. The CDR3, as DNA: TGTGCCAGTAGTATAGCGGAGGGACTAGCGGGACGGGATACGCAGTATTTT. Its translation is CASSIAEGLAGRDTQYF.

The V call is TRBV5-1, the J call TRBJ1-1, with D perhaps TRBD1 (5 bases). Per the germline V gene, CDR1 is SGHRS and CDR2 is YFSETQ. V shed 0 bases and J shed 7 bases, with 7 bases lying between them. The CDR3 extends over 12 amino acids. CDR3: CASSLAQGEAFF. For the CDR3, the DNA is TGCGCCAGCAGCTTGGCGCAGGGTGAAGCTTTCTTT.

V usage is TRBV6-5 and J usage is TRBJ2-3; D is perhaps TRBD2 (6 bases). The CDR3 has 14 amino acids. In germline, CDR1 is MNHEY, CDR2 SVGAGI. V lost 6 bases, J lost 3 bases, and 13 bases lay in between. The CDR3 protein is CASSPGTLTDTQYF. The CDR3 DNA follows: TGTGCCAGCAGCCCCGGGACTCTAACAGATACGCAGTATTTT.

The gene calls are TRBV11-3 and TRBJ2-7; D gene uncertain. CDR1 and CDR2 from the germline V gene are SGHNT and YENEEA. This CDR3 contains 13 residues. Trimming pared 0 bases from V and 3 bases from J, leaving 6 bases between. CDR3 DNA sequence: TGTGCCAGCAGCTTAGACTTGCGCTACGAGCAGTACTTC. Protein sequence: CASSLDLRYEQYF.

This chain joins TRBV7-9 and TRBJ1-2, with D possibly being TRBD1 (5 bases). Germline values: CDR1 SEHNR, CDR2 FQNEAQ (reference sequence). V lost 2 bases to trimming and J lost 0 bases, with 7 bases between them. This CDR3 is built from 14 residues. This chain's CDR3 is CASSLMGANYGYTF. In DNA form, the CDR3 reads TGTGCCAGCAGCTTAATGGGGGCTAACTATGGCTACACCTTC.

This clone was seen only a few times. CDR3 region: CASSPEQGSGNTIYF. In DNA, the CDR3 is TGTGCCAGCAGTCCCGAACAGGGATCTGGAAACACCATATATTTT. The chain employs TRBV27 and TRBJ1-3; D possibly corresponds to TRBD1 (6 bases). V dropped 5 bases and J dropped 1 base, with 12 bases sitting between them. The CDR3 has 15 residues. Germline V lookup: CDR1 MNHEY, CDR2 SMNVEV (reference sequence).

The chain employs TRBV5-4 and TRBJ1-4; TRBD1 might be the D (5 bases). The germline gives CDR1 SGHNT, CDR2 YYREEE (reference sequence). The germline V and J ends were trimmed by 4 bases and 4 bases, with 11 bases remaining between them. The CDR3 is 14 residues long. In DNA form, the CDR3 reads TGTGCCAGCAGCACGGACAAGGTTAATGAAAAACTGTTTTTT. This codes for CASSTDKVNEKLFF.

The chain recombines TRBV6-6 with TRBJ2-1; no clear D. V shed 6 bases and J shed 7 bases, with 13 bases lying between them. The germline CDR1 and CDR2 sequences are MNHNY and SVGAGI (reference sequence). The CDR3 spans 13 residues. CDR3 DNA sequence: TGTGCCAGCAGCCTCCCCGTGGTGAATGAGCAGTTCTTC. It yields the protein CASSLPVVNEQFF.

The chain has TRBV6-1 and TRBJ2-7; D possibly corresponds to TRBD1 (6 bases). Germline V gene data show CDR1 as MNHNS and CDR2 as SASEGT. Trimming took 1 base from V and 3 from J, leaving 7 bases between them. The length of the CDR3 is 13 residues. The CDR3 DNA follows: TGTGCCAGCAGTGAAGGGACAGTCTACGAGCAGTACTTC. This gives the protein CASSEGTVYEQYF.

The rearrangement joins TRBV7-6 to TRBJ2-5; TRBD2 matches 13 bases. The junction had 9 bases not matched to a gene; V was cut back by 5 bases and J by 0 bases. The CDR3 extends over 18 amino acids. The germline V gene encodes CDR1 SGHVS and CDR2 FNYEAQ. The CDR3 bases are TGTGCCAGCAGCCCCCGACTAGCGGGAGGTAATCACCAAGAGACCCAGTACTTC. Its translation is CASSPRLAGGNHQETQYF.

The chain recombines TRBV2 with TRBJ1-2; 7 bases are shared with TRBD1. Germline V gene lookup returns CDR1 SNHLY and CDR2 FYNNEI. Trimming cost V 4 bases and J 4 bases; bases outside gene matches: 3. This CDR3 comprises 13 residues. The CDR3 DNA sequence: TGTGCCAGCAGTGCGGACAGGTTCTATGGCTACACCTTC. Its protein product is CASSADRFYGYTF.

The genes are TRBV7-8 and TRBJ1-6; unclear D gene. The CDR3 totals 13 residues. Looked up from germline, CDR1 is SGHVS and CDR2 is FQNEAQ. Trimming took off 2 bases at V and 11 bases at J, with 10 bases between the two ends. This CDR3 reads CASSLYEETPLHF. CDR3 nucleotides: TGTGCCAGCAGCTTATACGAAGAGACACCCCTCCACTTT. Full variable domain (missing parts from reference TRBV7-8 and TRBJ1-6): GAGVSQSPRYKVAKRGQDVALRCDPISGHVSLFWYQQALGQGPEFLTYFQNEAQLDKSGLPSDRFFAERPEGSVSTLKIQRTQQEDSAVYLCASSLYEETPLHFGNGTRLTVT.

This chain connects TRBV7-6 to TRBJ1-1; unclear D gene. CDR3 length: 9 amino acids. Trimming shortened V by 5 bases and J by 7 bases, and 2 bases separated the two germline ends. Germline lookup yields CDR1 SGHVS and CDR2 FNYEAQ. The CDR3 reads CASSHEAFF. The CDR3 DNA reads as TGTGCCAGCAGCCATGAAGCTTTCTTT.

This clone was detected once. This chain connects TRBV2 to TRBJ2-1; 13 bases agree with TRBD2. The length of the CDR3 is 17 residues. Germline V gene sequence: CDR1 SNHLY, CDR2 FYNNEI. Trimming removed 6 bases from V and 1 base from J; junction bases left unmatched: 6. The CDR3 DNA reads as TGTGCCAGCAGACGGACTAGCGGGAGAAAATCCTACAATGAGCAGTTCTTC. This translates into CASRRTSGRKSYNEQFF.

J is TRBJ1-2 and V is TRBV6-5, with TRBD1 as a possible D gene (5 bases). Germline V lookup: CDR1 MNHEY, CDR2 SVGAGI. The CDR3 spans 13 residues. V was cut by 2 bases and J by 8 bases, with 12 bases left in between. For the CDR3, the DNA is TGTGCCAGCAGTTACGGTGGGGGGGTAGGCTACACCTTC. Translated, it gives CASSYGGGVGYTF.

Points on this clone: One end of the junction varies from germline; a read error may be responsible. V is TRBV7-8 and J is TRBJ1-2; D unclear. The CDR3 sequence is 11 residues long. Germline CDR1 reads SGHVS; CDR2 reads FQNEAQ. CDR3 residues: CASSCQPSPCF. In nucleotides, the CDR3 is TGTGCCAGCAGCTGCCAGCCATCGCCCTGTTTC.

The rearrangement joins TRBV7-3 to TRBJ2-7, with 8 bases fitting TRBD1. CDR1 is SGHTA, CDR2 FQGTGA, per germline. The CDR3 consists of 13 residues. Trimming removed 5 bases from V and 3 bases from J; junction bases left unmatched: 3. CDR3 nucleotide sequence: TGTGCCAGCAGCCAAGGGACAGGCTACGAGCAGTACTTC. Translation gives CASSQGTGYEQYF.

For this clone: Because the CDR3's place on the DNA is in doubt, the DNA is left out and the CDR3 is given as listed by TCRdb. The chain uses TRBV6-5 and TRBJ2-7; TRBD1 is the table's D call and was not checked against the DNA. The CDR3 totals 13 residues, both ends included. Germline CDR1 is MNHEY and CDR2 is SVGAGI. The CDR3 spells CASSFLAGYEQYF.

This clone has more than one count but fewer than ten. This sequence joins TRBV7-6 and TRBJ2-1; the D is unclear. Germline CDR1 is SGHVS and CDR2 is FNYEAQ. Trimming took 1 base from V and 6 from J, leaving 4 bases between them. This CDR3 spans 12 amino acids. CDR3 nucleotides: TGTGCCAGCAGCTTAGACAGCAATGAGCAGTTCTTC. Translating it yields CASSLDSNEQFF.

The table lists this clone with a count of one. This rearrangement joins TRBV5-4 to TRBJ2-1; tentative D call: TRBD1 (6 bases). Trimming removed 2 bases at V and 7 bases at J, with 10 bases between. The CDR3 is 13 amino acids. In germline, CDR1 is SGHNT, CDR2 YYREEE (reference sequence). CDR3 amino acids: CASSFKGVNEQFF. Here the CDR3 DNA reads TGTGCCAGCAGCTTTAAGGGGGTTAATGAGCAGTTCTTC. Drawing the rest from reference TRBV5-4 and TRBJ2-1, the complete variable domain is ETGVTQSPTHLIKTRGQQVTLRCSSQSGHNTVSWYQQALGQGPQFIFQYYREEENGRGNFPPRFSGLQFPNYSSELNVNALELDDSALYLCASSFKGVNEQFFGPGTRLTVL.

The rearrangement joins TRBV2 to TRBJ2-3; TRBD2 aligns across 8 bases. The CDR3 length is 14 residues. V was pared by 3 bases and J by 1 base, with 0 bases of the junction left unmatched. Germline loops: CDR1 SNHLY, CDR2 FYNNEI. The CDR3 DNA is TGTGCCAGCAGTGAGCGGGGGGGCACAGATACGCAGTATTTT. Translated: CASSERGGTDTQYF.

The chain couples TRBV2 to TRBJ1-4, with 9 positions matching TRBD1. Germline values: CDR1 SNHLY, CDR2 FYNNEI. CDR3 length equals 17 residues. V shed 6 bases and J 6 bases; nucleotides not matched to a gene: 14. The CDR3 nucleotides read TGTGCCAGCAGGGACAGGGGAAGAAGAATTCTTGATGAAAAACTGTTTTTT. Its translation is CASRDRGRRILDEKLFF.

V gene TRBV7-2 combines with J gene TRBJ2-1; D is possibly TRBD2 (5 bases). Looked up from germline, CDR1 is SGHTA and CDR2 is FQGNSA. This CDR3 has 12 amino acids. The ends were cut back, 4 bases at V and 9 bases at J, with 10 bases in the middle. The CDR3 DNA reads TGTGCCAGCAGCTCCAGCGGAGGTGAGCAGTTCTTC. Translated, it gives CASSSSGGEQFF.

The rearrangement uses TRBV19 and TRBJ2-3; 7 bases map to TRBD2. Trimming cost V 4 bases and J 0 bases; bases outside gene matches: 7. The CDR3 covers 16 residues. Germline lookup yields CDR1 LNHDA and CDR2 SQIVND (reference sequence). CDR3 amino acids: CASSNGGGPSTDTQYF. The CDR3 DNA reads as TGTGCCAGTAGTAACGGGGGAGGGCCGAGCACAGATACGCAGTATTTT.

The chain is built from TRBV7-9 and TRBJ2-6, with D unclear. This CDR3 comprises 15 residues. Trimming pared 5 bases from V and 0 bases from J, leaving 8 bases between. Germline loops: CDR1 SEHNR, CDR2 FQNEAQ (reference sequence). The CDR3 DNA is TGTGCCAGCAGCCTTGCAAGCTCTGGGGCCAACGTCCTGACTTTC. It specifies CASSLASSGANVLTF.

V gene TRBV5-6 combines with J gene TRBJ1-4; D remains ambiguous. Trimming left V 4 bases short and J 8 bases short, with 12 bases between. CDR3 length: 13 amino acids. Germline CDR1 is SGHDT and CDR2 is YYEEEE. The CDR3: CASSRRTAEKLFF. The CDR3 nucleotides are TGTGCCAGCAGCAGAAGGACGGCAGAAAAACTGTTTTTT.

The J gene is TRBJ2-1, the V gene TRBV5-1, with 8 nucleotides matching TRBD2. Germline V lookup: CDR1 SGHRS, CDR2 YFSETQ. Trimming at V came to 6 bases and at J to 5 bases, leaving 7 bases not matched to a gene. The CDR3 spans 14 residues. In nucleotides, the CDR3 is TGCGCCAGCACCGAGGCGGGAGGAGACAATGAGCAGTTCTTC. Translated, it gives CASTEAGGDNEQFF.